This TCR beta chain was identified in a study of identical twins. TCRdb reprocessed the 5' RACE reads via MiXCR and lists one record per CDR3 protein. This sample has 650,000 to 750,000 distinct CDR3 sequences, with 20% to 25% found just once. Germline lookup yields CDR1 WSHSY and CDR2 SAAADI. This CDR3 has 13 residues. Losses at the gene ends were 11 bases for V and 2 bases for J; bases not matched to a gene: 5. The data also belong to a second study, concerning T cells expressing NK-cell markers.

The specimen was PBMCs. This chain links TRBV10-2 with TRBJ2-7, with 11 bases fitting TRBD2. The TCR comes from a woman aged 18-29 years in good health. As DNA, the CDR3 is TGCGCCTCGATGGGACTAGCGGCCTACGAGCAGTACTTC. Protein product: CASMGLAAYEQYF.